This T cell receptor (beta chain) was identified during a study of cytomegalovirus exposure and HLA in healthy donors. This clone was found a few times. This CDR3 is also generated by other DNA sequences in the sample. Primers: 60 Vbeta forward and 13 Jbeta reverse. Libraries were prepared by immunoSEQ multiplex PCR; TCRdb keeps only in-frame clonotypes and omits some of them. The sample holds approximately 100,000 clones, 9.4% seen once. V lost 5 bases and J lost 4, with 8 bases in between. Germline CDR1 is SEHNR and CDR2 is FQNEAQ (reference sequence). The CDR3 loop spans 12 amino acids. The sequence was obtained from a man in his forties or fifties in good health and CMV-seropositive. Material: PBMCs. The chain employs TRBV7-9 and TRBJ1-2; weak D call: TRBD1 (5 bases). CDR3 residues: CASSLDSYGYTF. CDR3 coding DNA: TGTGCCAGCAGCCTTGACAGCTATGGCTACACCTTC.